Sequencing of this T cell receptor beta chain was carried out in a study of vaccination and CD4 T cells after COVID-19. Cultured CD4+ T-cell DNA underwent Oncomine TCR Beta short-read sequencing. Via MiXCR, TCRdb re-called the PCR reads, giving one row per CDR3 protein. The sample records approximately 20,000 distinct CDR3 sequences, roughly 50% being singletons. Study observations and caveats: The appearance of a median approximately 84% of reactive clones in convalescent patients occurred only post-vaccination.

This CDR3 region has 14 residues. Germline V gene sequence: CDR1 SNHLY, CDR2 FYNNEI. Trimming shortened V by 6 bases and J by 5 bases, and 14 bases separated the two germline ends. The sample's treatment: roughly ten-day PBMC culture with coronavirus spike peptide pools or control peptides (ViraFEST assay). The authors cultured 1.5 million to 2 million PBMCs per well with 10 IU/ml IL-2 and 10 ug/ml peptide pools. On this clonotype itself: The antigen remains undetermined.

The TCR originated in a human donor who had recovered from COVID-19. This rearrangement joins TRBV2 to TRBJ1-5, with a weak D call TRBD1 (6 bases). Here the sequenced sample was CD4+ T cells from blood, cultured in vitro, taken after SARS-CoV-2 vaccination. The CDR3 spells CASSIDRKDQPQHF. DNA of the CDR3: TGTGCCAGCAGCATTGACAGGAAGGATCAGCCCCAGCATTTT.